This T cell receptor beta chain was identified in a study of T cells after yellow fever vaccination. Trimming removed 5 bases from V and 2 bases from J, with 12 bases in between. The germline gives CDR1 SGHVS, CDR2 FQNEAQ. CDR3 length equals 14 residues. This clonotype was seen repeatedly, ten times or more. Its antigen is undetermined. Via MiXCR, TCRdb re-called the 5' RACE reads, giving one row per CDR3 protein. The sample contains 310,000 or so distinct CDR3 sequences, 3% to 4.5% of which appear only once. Overall study findings and caveats: When the response was secondary, it was weaker but reached its peak faster, day 5 versus 15.

The sequence was obtained from a man younger than 35 who received the YFV17D yellow fever vaccine. The chain has TRBV7-8 and TRBJ2-5; D ambiguous. Source: PBMCs, taken on the day of the yellow fever booster vaccination. The CDR3 spells CASSVSRVQETQYF. CDR3 in DNA: TGTGCCAGCAGCGTTAGCCGGGTTCAAGAGACCCAGTACTTC.